This TCR beta chain was captured in a study of shared clonotypes between healthy human individuals. Clones were sequenced by immunoSEQ multiplex PCR, and TCRdb holds only the in-frame ones, with some missing. The repertoire holds more than 450,000 clones, with less than 85% as singletons. This clone was recorded once. Germline CDR1 LNHDA, CDR2 SQIVND (reference sequence). CDR3 length equals 14 residues. V was pared by 6 bases and J by 2 bases, with 11 bases between. Nashville, Tennessee was home to all donors, each a Caucasian adult. The genes are TRBV19 and TRBJ1-3, with D possibly TRBD1 on 6 matching bases. The sample was PBMCs. This TCR derives from a woman aged 40 to 50 in good health. Some clones in this sample may be carry-over from other donors' samples. CDR3 sequence: CASSPTGPGNTIYF. The CDR3 DNA follows: TGTGCCAGTAGCCCGACAGGTCCTGGAAACACCATATATTTT.